This entry is about one T cell receptor (beta chain). The CDR3 end is not reached by the read, which stops 3 residues before it; the germline J gene fills it in. Sequencing used immunoSEQ multiplex PCR; TCRdb keeps in-frame clones, though not all of them. Its table lists 15,000 to 20,000 clones. These data originate in a study of T cells in women clearing cervical HPV infection. The CDR3 runs to 14 residues. The germline CDR1 and CDR2 sequences are GTSNPN and SVGIG (reference sequence). Trimming at V came to 5 bases and at J to 8 bases, leaving 7 bases not matched to a gene. V and J are TRBV30 and TRBJ1-6; 9 positions match TRBD1. Sequenced material: blood buffy coat. The receptor's source is a woman aged 18-69 years with a cervical HPV16 infection that either progressed to CIN3+ or cleared (not recorded which). CDR3 DNA (partial): TGTGCCTGGGAGCCGGGACAGGGAGATTCACCC. Translation: CAWEPGQGDSP. The whole CDR3 is CAWEPGQGDSPLHF.